This is a list of T cell receptor beta chains from one sample in a study of shared T cell receptors in the human thymus. Clones were sequenced by immunoSEQ multiplex PCR, and TCRdb holds only the in-frame ones, with some missing. The repertoire includes 600,000 to 900,000 clones, over 75% of them detected once, and around 0.0094% sits in the top ten. These records were also assigned to another study, of human thymus T cells.

Sequenced material: thymocytes. The receptors stem from a girl under three years old with a congenital heart defect. CDR3s include the opening cysteine and the closing phenylalanine or tryptophan. A D gene is named only where the DNA matches it firmly. Clone size is given for some rows only: seen once, a few or many times, or a class if the clone is expanded.

size	V	J	D	length	CDR3	DNA
-	TRBV29-1	TRBJ1-1	-	13	CSAGGGRVTEAFF	TGCAGCGCTGGTGGGGGCCGGGTCACTGAAGCTTTCTTT
once	TRBV14	TRBJ1-2	-	14	CASSQDKGEYGYTF	TGTGCCAGCAGCCAAGATAAGGGAGAATATGGCTACACCTTC
-	TRBV25-1	TRBJ1-5	-	14	CASSDRGANQPQHF	TGTGCCAGCAGTGATCGGGGTGCCAATCAGCCCCAGCATTTT
-	TRBV11-2	TRBJ2-7	TRBD2	15	CASSAGTSGVYEQYF	TGTGCCAGCAGCGCCGGGACTAGCGGAGTATACGAGCAGTACTTC
-	TRBV6-4	TRBJ2-1	TRBD2	13	CASRSSGGYEQFF	TGTGCCAGCAGATCTAGCGGGGGGTATGAGCAGTTCTTC
-	TRBV27	TRBJ2-3	-	17	CASSLFVGGPSTDTQYF	TGTGCCAGCAGTTTATTTGTTGGAGGTCCTAGCACAGATACGCAGTATTTT
few	TRBV7-9	TRBJ2-1	TRBD1	15	CASSLLGQGHNEQFF	TGTGCCAGCAGCTTACTCGGACAGGGGCACAATGAGCAGTTCTTC
once	TRBV25-1	TRBJ2-1	-	14	CASRGPGPRDEQFF	TGTGCCAGCAGGGGTCCTGGGCCACGCGATGAGCAGTTCTTC
-	TRBV19	TRBJ1-5	-	13	CASSDRFGQPQHF	TGTGCCAGTAGTGACAGGTTTGGGCAGCCCCAGCATTTT
-	TRBV15	TRBJ2-5	-	15	CATSRGATPQETQYF	TGTGCCACCAGCAGGGGGGCGACACCCCAAGAGACCCAGTACTTC
-	TRBV11-1	TRBJ1-6	-	16	CASSATKTFSNSPLHF	TGTGCCAGCAGCGCAACGAAGACATTTTCTAATTCACCCCTCCACTTT
-	TRBV6-5	TRBJ2-1	TRBD2	15	CASSPRAGGIDEQFF	TGTGCCAGCAGTCCAAGAGCGGGGGGGATTGATGAGCAGTTCTTC
-	TRBV6-6	TRBJ1-2	-	14	CASSKQNPNYGYTF	TGTGCCAGCAGTAAACAAAATCCTAACTATGGCTACACCTTC
-	TRBV5-1	TRBJ1-6	-	14	CASSLATTNSPLHF	TGCGCCAGCAGCTTGGCCACAACTAATTCCCCCCTCCACTTT
-	TRBV7-2	TRBJ1-2	-	14	CASSLDPGIYGYTF	TGTGCCAGCAGCTTAGACCCGGGTATCTATGGCTACACCTTC
-	TRBV19	TRBJ2-7	TRBD1	17	CASSIDSPGGLSYEQYF	TGTGCCAGTAGTATAGATTCGCCAGGGGGCCTCTCCTACGAGCAGTACTTC
-	TRBV11-1	TRBJ2-1	-	16	CASSLEKGGKEDEQFF	TGTGCCAGCAGCTTAGAAAAAGGGGGAAAAGAGGATGAGCAGTTCTTC
few	TRBV28	TRBJ2-2	TRBD2	18	CASSSLAGGLYDTGELFF	TGTGCCAGCAGTTCTCTAGCGGGGGGGCTTTACGACACCGGGGAGCTGTTTTTT
-	TRBV4-1	TRBJ1-1	-	18	CASSQVIDWTAQNTEAFF	TGCGCCAGCAGCCAAGTTATCGATTGGACAGCTCAGAACACTGAAGCTTTCTTT
-	TRBV15	TRBJ1-5	-	14	CATSRDKRNQPQHF	TGTGCCACCAGCAGAGATAAGCGCAATCAGCCCCAGCATTTT
few	TRBV4-1	TRBJ1-5	TRBD1	16	CASSHVTGTGIQPQHF	TGCGCCAGCAGCCATGTGACCGGGACAGGGATTCAGCCCCAGCATTTT
-	TRBV5-6	TRBJ2-7	-	13	CASSFWGAYEQYF	TGTGCCAGCAGCTTTTGGGGGGCCTACGAGCAGTACTTC
-	TRBV7-2	TRBJ2-3	-	13	CASSLYGTDTQYF	TGTGCCAGCAGCTTATACGGGACAGATACGCAGTATTTT
-	TRBV7-8	TRBJ2-1	TRBD1	14	CASSREKTGDEQFF	TGTGCCAGCAGCCGAGAAAAGACAGGGGATGAGCAGTTCTTC
-	TRBV5-1	TRBJ1-1	-	13	CASSPIPHTEAFF	TGCGCCAGCAGCCCTATACCTCACACTGAAGCTTTCTTT
-	TRBV14	TRBJ1-6	-	15	CASSQEGGVSSPLHF	TGTGCCAGCAGCCAAGAGGGCGGGGTAAGCTCACCCCTCCACTTT
once	TRBV6-1	TRBJ2-1	-	14	CATLAGEAYNEQFF	TGTGCCACCCTAGCAGGCGAAGCTTACAATGAGCAGTTCTTC
-	TRBV7-2	TRBJ1-2	-	15	CASSLSPKNRSDYTF	TGTGCCAGCAGCCTCAGCCCCAAGAATCGGAGCGACTACACCTTC
-	TRBV5-3	TRBJ1-3	TRBD1	15	CARSLGTGAGNTIYF	TGTGCCAGAAGCTTGGGGACAGGAGCTGGAAACACCATATATTTT
-	TRBV30	TRBJ1-3	-	14	CAWSQGGYGNTIYF	TGTGCCTGGTCTCAAGGGGGTTACGGAAACACCATATATTTT
-	TRBV9	TRBJ2-1	TRBD2	16	CASSVDSGGRNNEQFF	TGTGCCAGCAGCGTAGATAGCGGGGGGAGAAACAATGAGCAGTTCTTC
-	TRBV5-1	TRBJ1-1	-	16	CASSPEGRGVNTEAFF	TGCGCCAGCAGCCCTGAAGGGCGGGGGGTGAACACTGAAGCTTTCTTT
-	TRBV12-5	TRBJ2-7	-	14	CASGLPGLGYEQYF	TGTGCTAGTGGTCTCCCGGGACTTGGTTACGAGCAGTACTTC
once	TRBV2	TRBJ1-1	-	15	CASSAMWGLNTEAFF	TGTGCCAGCAGTGCGATGTGGGGGCTTAACACTGAAGCTTTCTTT
-	TRBV7-8	TRBJ1-4	TRBD1	15	CASSFGGTDNEKLFF	TGTGCCAGCAGCTTTGGGGGGACAGATAATGAAAAACTGTTTTTT
-	TRBV6-1	TRBJ1-2	-	15	CASSECAGTNYGYTF	TGTGCCAGCAGTGAATGCGCGGGGACTAACTATGGCTACACCTTC
-	TRBV6-4	TRBJ1-6	-	13	CASSDSTGSPLHF	TGTGCCAGCAGTGACTCGACAGGTTCACCCCTCCACTTT
-	TRBV7-9	TRBJ2-3	-	14	CASSASLNTDTQYF	TGTGCCAGCAGTGCCAGTTTAAACACAGATACGCAGTATTTT
-	TRBV9	TRBJ2-7	TRBD2	14	CASSTLAGENEQYF	TGTGCCAGCAGCACACTAGCGGGGGAAAACGAGCAGTACTTC